A selection of T cell receptor beta chains follows, all from one sample in a study of blood T cell repertoires in COVID-19. The protocol was immunoSEQ multiplex PCR, while the TCRdb copy is restricted to in-frame clones and leaves out a portion. The sample lists 130,000 or so clones, around nine tenths seen once, with more than 15% in the top ten. Sequencing was done on a sample of peripheral blood. These receptors were obtained from a man between 50 and 59 years old with active or convalescent COVID-19. Each CDR3 is given without its conserved first and last residue. Not all rows give a size; the values are once, few, many and, for expanded clones, a class.

V: TRBV10-3; size: NA; CDR3: AIRSYEQY
V: TRBV6-5; size: NA; CDR3: ASSYRAGGRDEQY
V: TRBV18; size: NA; CDR3: ASSLAGDSSYNEQF
V: TRBV19; size: NA; CDR3: ASSWASGDYEQY
V: TRBV3-1/TRBV3-2; size: NA; CDR3: ASSQVSGGARPGELF
V: TRBV28; size: once; CDR3: ASSLTGGTEQY
V: TRBV6-5; size: NA; CDR3: ASSRGQGVHEQY
V: TRBV5-1; size: NA; CDR3: ASRTGTGNSGNTIY
V: TRBV5-5; size: NA; CDR3: ASSRTGGLETQY
V: TRBV29-1; size: NA; CDR3: SVEGRYSGNEQF
V: TRBV28; size: NA; CDR3: ASMGRVNQPQH
V: TRBV28; size: NA; CDR3: ASRAGGTSGRANEQF
V: TRBV7-2; size: NA; CDR3: ASSSGTGGNEQY
V: TRBV21-1; size: NA; CDR3: ASSSHREQPQH
V: TRBV2; size: NA; CDR3: ASRPTSGSTDTQY
V: TRBV28; size: NA; CDR3: ASSLGLAGRQETQY
V: TRBV30; size: NA; CDR3: AWKVLGANEQY
V: TRBV4-3; size: NA; CDR3: ASSPSGSSYNEQF
V: TRBV5-6; size: NA; CDR3: ASSYRDRGYEQY
V: TRBV6-1; size: NA; CDR3: ASSEAGRGVTDTQY
V: TRBV11-2; size: NA; CDR3: ASSLDFQYNEQF
V: TRBV29-1; size: NA; CDR3: SVEPGVSEQF
V: TRBV24-1; size: NA; CDR3: ATSDLLAGVGETQY
V: TRBV5-6; size: NA; CDR3: ASNQPGQGAYEQY
V: TRBV5-1; size: NA; CDR3: ASSLDREKPNEKLF
V: TRBV11-3; size: NA; CDR3: ASSFGDTEAF
V: TRBV18; size: NA; CDR3: ASSRRGLAGDNEQF
V: TRBV18; size: NA; CDR3: ASSPGLAGVTDTQY
V: TRBV2; size: NA; CDR3: ASRQAGGSETQY
V: TRBV6-2/TRBV6-3; size: NA; CDR3: ASSDRGLREPQH
V: TRBV19; size: NA; CDR3: ASSTRRGTGASSPLH
V: TRBV5-4; size: NA; CDR3: ASSHGLAELYNEQF
V: TRBV5-4; size: NA; CDR3: ASSSGGANQPQH
V: TRBV10-1; size: few; CDR3: ARGTDSYGYT